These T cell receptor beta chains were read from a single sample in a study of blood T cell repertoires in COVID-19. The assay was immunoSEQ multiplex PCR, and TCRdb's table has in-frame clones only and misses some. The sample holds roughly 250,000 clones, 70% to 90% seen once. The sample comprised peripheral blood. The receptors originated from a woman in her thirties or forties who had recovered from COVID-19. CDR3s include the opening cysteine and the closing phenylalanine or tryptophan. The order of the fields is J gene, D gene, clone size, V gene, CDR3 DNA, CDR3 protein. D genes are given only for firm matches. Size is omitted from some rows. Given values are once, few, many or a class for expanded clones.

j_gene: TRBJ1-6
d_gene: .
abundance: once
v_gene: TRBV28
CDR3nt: TGTGCCAGCAGTACAGGGACGTGGAATTCACCCCTCCACTTT
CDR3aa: CASSTGTWNSPLHF

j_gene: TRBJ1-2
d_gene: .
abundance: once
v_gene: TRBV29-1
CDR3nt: TGCAGCGTTGAAGTCCTACCCTATGGCTACACCTTC
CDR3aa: CSVEVLPYGYTF

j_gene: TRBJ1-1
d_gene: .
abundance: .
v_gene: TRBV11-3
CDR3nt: TGTGCCAGCAGCTTAGAGGCGGTCGAGAACACTGAAGCTTTCTTT
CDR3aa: CASSLEAVENTEAFF

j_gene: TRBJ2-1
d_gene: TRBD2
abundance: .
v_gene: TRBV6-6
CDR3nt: TGTGCCAGCAGTCCCCCCGGTAGCGGGACCTACAATGAGCAGTTCTTC
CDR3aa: CASSPPGSGTYNEQFF

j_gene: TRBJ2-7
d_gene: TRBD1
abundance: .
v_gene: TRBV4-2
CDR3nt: TGTGCCAGCAGCCAAGCCGGGACAGGGACCTACGAGCAGTACTTC
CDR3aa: CASSQAGTGTYEQYF

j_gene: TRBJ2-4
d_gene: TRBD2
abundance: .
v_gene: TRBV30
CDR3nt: TGTGCCTGGAGTGTCAGGACCCGGGGGGACAAAAACATTCAGTACTTC
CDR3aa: CAWSVRTRGDKNIQYF

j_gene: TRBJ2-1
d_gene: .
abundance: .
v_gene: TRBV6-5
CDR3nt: TGTGCCAGCAGGCCGTCAGGGCACAATGAGCAGTTCTTC
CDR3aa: CASRPSGHNEQFF

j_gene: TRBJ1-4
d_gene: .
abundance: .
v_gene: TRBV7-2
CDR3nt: TGTGCCAGCAGCTTATTGGGCAGTTCATACGCAACTAATGAAAAACTGTTTTTT
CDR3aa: CASSLLGSSYATNEKLFF

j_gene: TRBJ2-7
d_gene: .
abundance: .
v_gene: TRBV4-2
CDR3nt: TGTGCCAGCAGCCAAGACATCCCTCAGGTGGGGCAGTACTTC
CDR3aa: CASSQDIPQVGQYF

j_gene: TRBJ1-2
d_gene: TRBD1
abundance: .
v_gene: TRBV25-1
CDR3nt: TGTGCCAGCAGTGAAGGCGACAGGGCCGGCTATGGCTACACCTTC
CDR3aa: CASSEGDRAGYGYTF

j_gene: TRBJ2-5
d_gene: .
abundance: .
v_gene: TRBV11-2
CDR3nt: TGTGCCAGCAGCTTCTGGCGGGGTCGAGAGACCCAGTACTTC
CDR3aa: CASSFWRGRETQYF

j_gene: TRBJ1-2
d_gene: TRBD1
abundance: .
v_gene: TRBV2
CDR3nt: TGTGCCAGCAGCCGGACAGGGGGATACTATGGCTACACCTTC
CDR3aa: CASSRTGGYYGYTF

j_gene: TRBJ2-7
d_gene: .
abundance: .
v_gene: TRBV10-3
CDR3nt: TGTGCCATCAGTGATCGGCAGGGAAACGAGCAGTACTTC
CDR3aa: CAISDRQGNEQYF

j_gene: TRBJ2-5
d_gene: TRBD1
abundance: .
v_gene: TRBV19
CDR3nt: TGTGCCAGTAGTGCTCGGACAGGGTTTTTCCCAGAGACCCAGTACTTC
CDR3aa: CASSARTGFFPETQYF

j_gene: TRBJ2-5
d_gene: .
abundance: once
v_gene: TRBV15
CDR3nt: TGTGCCACCAGCAGAGGAGGGATTATTAGGGAGGACGAGACCCAGTACTTC
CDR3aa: CATSRGGIIREDETQYF

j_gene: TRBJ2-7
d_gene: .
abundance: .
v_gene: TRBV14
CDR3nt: TGTGCCAGCAGCCAAGATAGGACTCCCACCTACGAGCAGTACTTC
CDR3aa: CASSQDRTPTYEQYF

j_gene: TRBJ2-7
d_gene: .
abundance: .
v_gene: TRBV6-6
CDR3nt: TGTGCCAGCAGTTACGGGGACTCTCTCGGGCAGTACTTC
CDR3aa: CASSYGDSLGQYF

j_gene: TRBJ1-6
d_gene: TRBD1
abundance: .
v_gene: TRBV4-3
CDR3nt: TGCGCCAGCAGCCAAGCGTTGCAGGGGGCAAATAATTCACCCCTCCACTTT
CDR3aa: CASSQALQGANNSPLHF

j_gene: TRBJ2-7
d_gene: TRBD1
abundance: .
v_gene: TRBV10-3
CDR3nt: TGTGCCATCAGGGGTGACAGGGACTCCTACGAGCAGTACTTC
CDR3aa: CAIRGDRDSYEQYF

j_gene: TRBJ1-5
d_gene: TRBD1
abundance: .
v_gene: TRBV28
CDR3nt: TGTGCCAGCAGTCCTAGACAGGGACGGAATCAGCCCCAGCATTTT
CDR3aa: CASSPRQGRNQPQHF

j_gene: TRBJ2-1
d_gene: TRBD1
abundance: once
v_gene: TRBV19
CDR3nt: TGTGCCAGTAGTATAGGGACAGGGGGTTACAATGAGCAGTTCTTC
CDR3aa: CASSIGTGGYNEQFF

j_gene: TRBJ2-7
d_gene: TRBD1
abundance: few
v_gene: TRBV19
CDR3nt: TGTGCCAGTAGTCTACTATTGGGACAGGAGCAGTACTTC
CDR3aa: CASSLLLGQEQYF

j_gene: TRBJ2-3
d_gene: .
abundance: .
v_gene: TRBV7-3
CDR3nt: TGTGCCAGCAGCTTAGGCCGCCAGGGCGATACGCAGTATTTT
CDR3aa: CASSLGRQGDTQYF

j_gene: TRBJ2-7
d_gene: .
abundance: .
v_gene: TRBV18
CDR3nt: TGTGCCAGCTCACACACAGGGAAATACTACGAGCAGTACTTC
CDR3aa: CASSHTGKYYEQYF

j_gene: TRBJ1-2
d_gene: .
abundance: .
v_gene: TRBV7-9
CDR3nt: TGTGCCAGCAGCGAGGGACACCCTAACTATGGCTACACCTTC
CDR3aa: CASSEGHPNYGYTF

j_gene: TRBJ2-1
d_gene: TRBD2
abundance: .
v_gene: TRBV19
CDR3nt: TGTGCCAGTAAGCTACTAGCGGGGGGTTACAATGAGCAGTTCTTC
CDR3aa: CASKLLAGGYNEQFF

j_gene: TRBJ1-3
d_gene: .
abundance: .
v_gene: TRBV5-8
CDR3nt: TGTGCCAGCAGCCGGGGGTTACCTGGAAACACCATATATTTT
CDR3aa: CASSRGLPGNTIYF

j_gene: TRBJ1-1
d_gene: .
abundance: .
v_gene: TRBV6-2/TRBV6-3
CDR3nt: TGTGCCAGCAGTTACCAGGGGTCAAGTCGGCCTGAAGCTTTCTTT
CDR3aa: CASSYQGSSRPEAFF

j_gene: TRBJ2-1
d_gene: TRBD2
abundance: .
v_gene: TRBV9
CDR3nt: TGTGCCAGCAGCGGCGGGATGGGAACTAGCGGGACCGGTGAGCAGTTCTTC
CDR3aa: CASSGGMGTSGTGEQFF

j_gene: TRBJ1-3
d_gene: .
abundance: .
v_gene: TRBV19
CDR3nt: TGTGCCAGTAGTATTCAAGCGGTCCCTGGGGGAAACACCATATATTTT
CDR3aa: CASSIQAVPGGNTIYF

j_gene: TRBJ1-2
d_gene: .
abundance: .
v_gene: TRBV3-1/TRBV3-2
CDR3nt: TGTGCCAGCAGCCCCAATCCAAGTGGGGGCAAGACAGGTGCTAACTATGGCTACACCTTC
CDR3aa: CASSPNPSGGKTGANYGYTF

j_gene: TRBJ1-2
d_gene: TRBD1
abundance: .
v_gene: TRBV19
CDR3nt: TGTGCCACCCGACAGGGGGATGGCTACACCTTC
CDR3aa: CATRQGDGYTF

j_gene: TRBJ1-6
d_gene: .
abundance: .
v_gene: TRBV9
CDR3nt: TGTGCCAGCAGCGTAGATGGGGCTCTTAATTCACCCCTCCACTTT
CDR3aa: CASSVDGALNSPLHF

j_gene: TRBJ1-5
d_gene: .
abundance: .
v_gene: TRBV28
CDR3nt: TGTGCCAGCAGTTTAATCAGAAACCTCAATCAGCCCCAGCATTTT
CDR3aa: CASSLIRNLNQPQHF

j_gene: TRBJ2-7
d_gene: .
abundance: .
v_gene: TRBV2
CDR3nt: TGTGCCACGCAATCTGACAGCCCCGAGCAGTACTTC
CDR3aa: CATQSDSPEQYF

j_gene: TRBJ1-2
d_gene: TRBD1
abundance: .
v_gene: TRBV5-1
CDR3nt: TGCGCCAGCAGCTTGGGGACAGGCGACGGCTACACCTTC
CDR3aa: CASSLGTGDGYTF

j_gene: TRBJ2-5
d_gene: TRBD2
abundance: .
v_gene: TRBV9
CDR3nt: TGTGCCAGCAGCGTAGGGGGTAGCGGGGCAGGGGAGACCCAGTACTTC
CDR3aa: CASSVGGSGAGETQYF

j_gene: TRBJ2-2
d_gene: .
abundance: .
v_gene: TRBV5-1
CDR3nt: TGCGCCAGCAGCTTGGACAGGGTCGGCCCCGGGGAGCTGTTTTTT
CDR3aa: CASSLDRVGPGELFF

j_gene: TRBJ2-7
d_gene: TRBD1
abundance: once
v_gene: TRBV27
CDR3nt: TGTGCCAGCACCGTTAGACAGGGGGCAAACTACGAGCAGTACTTC
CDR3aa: CASTVRQGANYEQYF

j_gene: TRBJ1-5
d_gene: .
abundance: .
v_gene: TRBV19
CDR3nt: TGTGCCAGTAGTAGCCAGACATATAGCAATCAGCCCCAGCATTTT
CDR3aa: CASSSQTYSNQPQHF

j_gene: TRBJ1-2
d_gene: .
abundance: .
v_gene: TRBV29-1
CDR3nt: TGCAGCGTCCGCGGGAGCGATCTTAACTATGGCTACACCTTC
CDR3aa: CSVRGSDLNYGYTF